This T cell receptor (beta chain) emerged from a study of shared clonotypes between healthy human individuals. Assay execution proceeded at the deep level. Here immunoSEQ multiplex PCR was the method, and the copy in TCRdb shows in-frame clones only, minus some. The repertoire holds 2 million to 2.5 million clones, with roughly 92% as singletons. The authors divided CD4+ cells into CD45RA+ naive and CD45RA-negative memory subsets. This CDR3 region has 16 residues. V dropped 2 bases and J dropped 1 base, with 11 bases sitting between them. From germline, CDR1 is KGHSH and CDR2 LQKENI. This clonotype was obtained from a man aged 18 to 29 in good health. Some clones in this sample may be carry-over from other donors' samples. The sample comprised naive CD4+ T cells from PBMCs. The sample's subset: CD45RA+ positively selected. The chain carries TRBV18 and TRBJ1-4; perhaps TRBD1 as D (5 bases). CDR3 amino acids: CASSPDRALTNEKLFF. The CDR3 DNA reads TGTGCCAGCTCACCAGACAGAGCCCTAACTAATGAAAAACTGTTTTTT.